The sequence of this T cell receptor beta chain was determined in a study of blood T cell repertoires in COVID-19. Germline CDR1 and CDR2: GTSNPN and SVGIG (reference sequence). V dropped 4 bases and J dropped 4 bases, with 10 bases sitting between them. CDR3 length: 12 amino acids. Method: immunoSEQ multiplex PCR; TCRdb's copy keeps in-frame clones and lacks some. Of 25,000 to 30,000 clones detected, roughly 87% appear once; the ten largest clones hold approximately 8.3%. Specimen: peripheral blood. This TCR was sampled from a man over 45 with active COVID-19. The chain joins TRBV30 to TRBJ1-1; possible D gene TRBD1, 6 bases. The chain's CDR3 is CAWKGGGTEAFF. CDR3 DNA sequence: TGTGCCTGGAAGGGAGGGGGCACTGAAGCTTTCTTT.